Below are 14 T cell receptor beta chains sequenced from a single sample in a study of somatic mutations in cytotoxic T cells in rheumatoid arthritis. Repertoires were generated with immunoSEQ multiplex PCR, while TCRdb's copy carries only in-frame clones and drops some. The profile shows 15,000 to 20,000 clones, 82% of them singletons. Sequencing was carried out using CD8+ T cells sorted from blood. The receptor source for this set is an adult with rheumatoid arthritis.

This sequence joins TRBV10-3 and TRBJ2-7, with 9 nucleotides matching TRBD2. Trimming removed 5 bases from V and 2 bases from J; junction bases left unmatched: 4. Germline V gives CDR1 ENHRY, CDR2 SYGVKD. The CDR3 loop spans 14 amino acids. The CDR3 coding sequence is TGTGCCATCAGTAACCGACTAGCGGCCTACGAGCAGTACTTC. Its translation: CAISNRLAAYEQYF.

The J gene is TRBJ2-7, the V gene TRBV15; 7 bases match TRBD1. Germline V gene sequence: CDR1 LNHNV, CDR2 YYDKDF (reference sequence). The CDR3 has 16 residues. The V gene end was trimmed by 3 bases and the J gene end by 5 bases; junction bases not matched to a gene: 13. The CDR3 spells CATSSERQGVLHEQYF. Written as DNA, the CDR3 is TGTGCCACCAGCAGTGAACGACAGGGAGTCTTGCACGAGCAGTACTTC.

The rearrangement uses TRBV18 and TRBJ1-2; possibly TRBD1 for D (6 bases). The CDR3 loop spans 16 amino acids. V lost 4 bases to trimming and J lost 0 bases, with 15 bases between them. The germline V gene encodes CDR1 KGHSH and CDR2 LQKENI. The CDR3: CASSLSLQGTNYGYTF. In DNA form, the CDR3 reads TGTGCCAGCTCACTAAGTCTACAGGGCACTAACTATGGCTACACCTTC. The entire variable domain, with the rest obtained from reference TRBV18 and TRBJ1-2, is as follows: NAGVMQNPRHLVRRRGQEARLRCSPMKGHSHVYWYRQLPEEGLKFMVYLQKENIIDESGMPKERFSAEFPKEGPSILRIQQVVRGDSAAYFCASSLSLQGTNYGYTFGSGTRLTVV.

The chain uses TRBV2 and TRBJ1-3; 8 bases fit TRBD1. Trimming removed 6 bases from V and 5 bases from J; junction bases left unmatched: 3. Germline assignment: CDR1 SNHLY and CDR2 FYNNEI. The CDR3 consists of 13 residues. The CDR3 DNA follows: TGTGCCAGCAGGACAGGGGTCAGAAACACCATATATTTT. Protein product: CASRTGVRNTIYF. The full variable domain, rest sourced from reference TRBV2 and TRBJ1-3, is EPEVTQTPSHQVTQMGQEVILRCVPISNHLYFYWYRQILGQKVEFLVSFYNNEISEKSEIFDDQFSVERPDGSNFTLKIRSTKLEDSAMYFCASRTGVRNTIYFGEGSWLTVV.

The rearrangement uses TRBV6-6 and TRBJ2-2; 8 bases are a match to TRBD1. Germline V lookup: CDR1 MNHNY, CDR2 SVGAGI (reference sequence). The CDR3 spans 16 residues. The ends lost 6 bases at V and 2 bases at J; junction bases unmatched: 8. The DNA of the CDR3 is TGTGCCAGCAGCCGCGACAGGGGCGGCAACACCGGGGAGCTGTTTTTT. Protein sequence: CASSRDRGGNTGELFF.

CDR3 sequence: CASSGRGLTSGGAYPAGEQFF. In DNA, the CDR3 is TGTGCCAGCAGCGGCCGGGGATTGACTAGCGGGGGGGCATACCCCGCAGGCGAGCAGTTCTTC. V gene TRBV9 combines with J gene TRBJ2-1; 14 bases agree with TRBD2. The CDR3 runs 21 residues. J lost 10 bases, V lost 3 bases, and 24 bases had no gene match. The V gene's germline CDR1 is SGDLS and CDR2 YYNGEE.

This chain links TRBV5-4 with TRBJ1-5; D is perhaps TRBD1 (5 bases). This CDR3 comprises 13 residues. V shed 4 bases and J shed 4 bases, with 9 bases lying between them. Germline assignment: CDR1 SGHNT and CDR2 YYREEE (reference sequence). CDR3 coding DNA: TGTGCCAGCAGCGACAGTGGGAATCAGCCCCAGCATTTT. This encodes CASSDSGNQPQHF.

The table lists this clone with a few counts. Here the CDR3 DNA reads TGTGCCAGCAGTGGACAGGGGCGGAACACTGAAGCTTTCTTT. It yields the protein CASSGQGRNTEAFF. The V and J genes are TRBV6-5 and TRBJ1-1, with 9 bases matching TRBD1. V trimming: 5 bases; J trimming: 1 base; junction bases outside the gene matches: 2. This CDR3 has 14 residues. The V gene's germline CDR1 is MNHEY and CDR2 SVGAGI.

The chain has TRBV27 and TRBJ2-1; 12 nucleotides align to TRBD2. This CDR3 is built from 14 residues. Germline trimming cut 4 bases from V and 8 bases from J; bases unmatched to any gene: 3. Looked up from germline, CDR1 is MNHEY and CDR2 is SMNVEV (reference sequence). CDR3 nucleotide sequence: TGTGCCAGCAGTTCGAGACTAGCGGGGGATGAGCAGTTCTTC. It is translated as CASSSRLAGDEQFF.

V gene TRBV10-3 combines with J gene TRBJ1-1; D is unresolved. Germline CDR1 ENHRY, CDR2 SYGVKD. Trimming took 3 bases from V and 1 from J, leaving 9 bases between them. CDR3 length equals 14 residues. The CDR3 DNA sequence: TGTGCCATCAGTGAAGGACGGAGGAACACTGAAGCTTTCTTT. Translating gives CAISEGRRNTEAFF.

On this clone itself: One end of the junction does not line up with germline, which may come from a read error. The CDR3 bases are TGTGCCAGCAGCTTAGGGGGGACTAGTTTGGACTTC. Protein: CASSLGGTSLDF. The J gene is TRBJ2-5, the V gene TRBV11-2; 8 positions agree with TRBD2. This CDR3 has 12 amino acids. In germline, CDR1 is SGHAT, CDR2 FQNNGV.

V usage is TRBV5-1 and J usage is TRBJ1-1; D may be TRBD1 (6 bases). There are 15 residues in the CDR3. Trimming took off 2 bases at V and 1 base at J, with 12 bases between the two ends. The germline CDR1 and CDR2 sequences are SGHRS and YFSETQ. CDR3 protein: CASSFSGQTNTEAFF. CDR3 coding DNA: TGCGCCAGCAGCTTTTCCGGACAGACGAACACTGAAGCTTTCTTT.

V and J are TRBV5-4 and TRBJ1-4, with 7 nucleotides matching TRBD1. The CDR3 runs to 15 residues. Looked up from germline, CDR1 is SGHNT and CDR2 is YYREEE (reference sequence). With 0 bases clipped from V and 6 bases from J, the junction kept 5 bases outside the gene matches. CDR3 sequence: CASSLAFDRDEKLFF. DNA of the CDR3: TGTGCCAGCAGCTTGGCCTTTGACAGGGATGAAAAACTGTTTTTT.

This clone was seen only a few times. The chain uses TRBV11-2 and TRBJ2-3, with unresolved D. Germline CDR1 reads SGHAT; CDR2 reads FQNNGV. The CDR3 loop spans 15 amino acids. Trimming left V 1 base short and J 0 bases short, with 8 bases between. Here the CDR3 reads CASSLGFESTDTQYF. For the CDR3, the DNA is TGTGCCAGCAGCTTAGGTTTTGAAAGCACAGATACGCAGTATTTT.